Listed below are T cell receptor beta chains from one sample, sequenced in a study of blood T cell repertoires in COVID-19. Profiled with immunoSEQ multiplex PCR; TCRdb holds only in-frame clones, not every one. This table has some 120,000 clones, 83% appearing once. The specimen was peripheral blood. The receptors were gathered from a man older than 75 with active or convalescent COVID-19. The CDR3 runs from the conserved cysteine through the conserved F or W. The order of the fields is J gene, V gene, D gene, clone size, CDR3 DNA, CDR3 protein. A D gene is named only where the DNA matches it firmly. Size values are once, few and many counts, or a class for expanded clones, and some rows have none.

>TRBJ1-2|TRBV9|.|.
TGTGCCAGCAGCCTCCGGGACACTGCCCTAAACTATGGCTACACCTTC
CASSLRDTALNYGYTF
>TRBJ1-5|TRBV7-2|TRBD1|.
TGTGCCAGCAGAATTCAGGGGGCTGGCCAGCCCCAGCATTTT
CASRIQGAGQPQHF
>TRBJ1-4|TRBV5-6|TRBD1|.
TGTGCCAGCAGCCCGGGACAGGGGGCGATTAATGAAAAACTGTTTTTT
CASSPGQGAINEKLFF
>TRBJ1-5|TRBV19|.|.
TGTGCCAGTAGTGCCGGGTCGCCAAATCAGCCCCAGCATTTT
CASSAGSPNQPQHF
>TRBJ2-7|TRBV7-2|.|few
TGTGCCAGCAGCCCGGGGGGGACAGGGTCCCCCTACGAGCAGTACTTC
CASSPGGTGSPYEQYF
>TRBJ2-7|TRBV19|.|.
TGTGCCAGTAGTATTGGGCTCTCCTACGAGCAGTACTTC
CASSIGLSYEQYF
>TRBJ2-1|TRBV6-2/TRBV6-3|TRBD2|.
TGTGCCAGCAGTGGGAGGGGTGAGCAGTTCTTC
CASSGRGEQFF
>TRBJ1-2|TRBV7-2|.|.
TGTGCCAGCAGCGCGGGGGGCAGCGAGAAAAACTATGGCTACACCTTC
CASSAGGSEKNYGYTF
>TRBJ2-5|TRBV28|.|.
TGTGCCAGCATGAGGAAGGAGGCGGGTTTGACCCAGTACTTC
CASMRKEAGLTQYF
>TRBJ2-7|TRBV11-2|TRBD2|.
TGTGCCAGCAGCCTAGGGACTAGCGGGGGGTTAGGGTACGAGCAGTACTTC
CASSLGTSGGLGYEQYF
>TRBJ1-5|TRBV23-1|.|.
TGCGCCAGCAGTCAATCAGGGGGTCCTAATCAGCCCCAGCATTTT
CASSQSGGPNQPQHF
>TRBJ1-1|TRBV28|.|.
TGTGCCAGCAGACCACCCTTATGGACAGACACTAACACTGAAGCTTTCTTT
CASRPPLWTDTNTEAFF
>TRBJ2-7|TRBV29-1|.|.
TGCAGCGCCGGAAACAGGGTCTCCTACGAGCAGTACTTC
CSAGNRVSYEQYF
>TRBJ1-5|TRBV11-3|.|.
TGTGCCAGCAGCTTAGAAAGGGGGGGGACCTATAGCAATCAGCCCCAGCATTTT
CASSLERGGTYSNQPQHF
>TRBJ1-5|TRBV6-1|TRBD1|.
TGTGCCAGCAGTGAAAGGGGGACAGCTAGCAATCAGCCCCAGCATTTT
CASSERGTASNQPQHF
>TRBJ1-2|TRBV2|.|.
TGTGCCAGCAGAGACGACAGCTATGGCTACACCTTC
CASRDDSYGYTF
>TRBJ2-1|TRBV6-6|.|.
.
CASSYEEVGGGIF
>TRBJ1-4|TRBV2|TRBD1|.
TGTGCCAGCAGTTCACAGGGGGCTAATGAAAAACTGTTTTTT
CASSSQGANEKLFF
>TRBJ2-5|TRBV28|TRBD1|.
TGTGCCTCCGGGGGGACAGGGGGTGTGGAGACCCAGTACTTC
CASGGTGGVETQYF
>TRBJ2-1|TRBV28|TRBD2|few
TGTGCCAGCAGTACCGGGACTAGCGGAAAGGATAACTACAATGAGCAGTTCTTC
CASSTGTSGKDNYNEQFF
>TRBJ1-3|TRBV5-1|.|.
TGCGCCAGCAGCGTATCGACCCCGGGTGAAGGAAACACCATATATTTT
CASSVSTPGEGNTIYF
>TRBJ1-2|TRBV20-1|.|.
TGCAGTGCTAGTAAGGAGGGGCCAGCTAACTATGGCTACACCTTC
CSASKEGPANYGYTF
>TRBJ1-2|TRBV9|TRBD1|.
TGTGCCAGCAGCGAAGGACAGGCCGATGGCTACACCTTC
CASSEGQADGYTF
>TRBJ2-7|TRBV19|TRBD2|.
TGTGCCAGTAGCTGGACTAGTTCACCCCACGAGCAGTACTTC
CASSWTSSPHEQYF
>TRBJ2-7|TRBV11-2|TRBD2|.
TGTGCCAGCAGCTCTGGCGCGGGGGGGACCTACGAGCAGTACTTC
CASSSGAGGTYEQYF
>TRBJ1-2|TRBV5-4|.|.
TGTGCCAGCAGCTTGGACTCCTATGGCTACACCTTC
CASSLDSYGYTF
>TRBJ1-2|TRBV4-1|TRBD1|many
TGCGCCAGCAGCCAAGGGACAGGACCCGGGTATGGCTACACCTTC
CASSQGTGPGYGYTF
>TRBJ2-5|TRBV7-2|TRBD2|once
TGTGCCAGCACCGTACGTAGCGGGGTGCGGGAGACCCAGTACTTC
CASTVRSGVRETQYF
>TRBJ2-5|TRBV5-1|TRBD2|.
TGCGCCAGCAGCTCCCGGGGTAGCGGGGGTCGTGAGGAGACCCAGTACTTC
CASSSRGSGGREETQYF
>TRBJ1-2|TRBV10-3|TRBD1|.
TGTGCCATCAGTACCACAGGGGACTATGGCTACACCTTC
CAISTTGDYGYTF
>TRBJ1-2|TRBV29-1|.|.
TGCAGCGTTCGGGTCGACGGGGGCTACACCTTC
CSVRVDGGYTF
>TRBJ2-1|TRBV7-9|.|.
TGTGCCAGCAGCCGAGGGAATATGAATGAGCAGTTCTTC
CASSRGNMNEQFF
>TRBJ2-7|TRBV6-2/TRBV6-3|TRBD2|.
TGTGCCAGCAGTCGCCAACCAGCTAGCGGGGCCTACGAGCAGTACTTC
CASSRQPASGAYEQYF
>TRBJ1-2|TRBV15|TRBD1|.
TGTGCCACCAGCAGCGGACAGGGGTGGTATGGCTACACCTTC
CATSSGQGWYGYTF
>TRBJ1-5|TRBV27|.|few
TGTGCCAGCAGTTCGTCCCCTCGGAATCAGCCCCAGCATTTT
CASSSSPRNQPQHF